The source of this TCR beta chain is a study of molecular identifiers for immune sequencing clone quantification. Preparation of the bulk TCR libraries relied on previously described methods and listed TCR primers. Using its own MiXCR run on the PCR reads, TCRdb lists one record per CDR3 protein. This table has 85,000 to 90,000 distinct CDR3 sequences, roughly 25% appearing once. Sorting defined naive CD8 T cells as CD8+CD4-CCR7+CD45RA+. The V gene's germline CDR1 is MNHEY and CDR2 SVGAGI. J lost 6 bases, V lost 2 bases, and 5 bases had no gene match. This CDR3 has 14 residues. This sequence joins TRBV6-5 and TRBJ2-7, with 9 bases that match TRBD2. Sequencing was performed on naive CD8+ T cells from blood, with Jurkat cell RNA spiked in. The subset: FACS-sorted CD8+CD4-CCR7+CD45RA+ naive T cells. This clonotype was sampled from a human donor in good health. Some libraries in this study had Jurkat cell RNA spiked in. The CDR3 sequence: CASSYRSGSPEQYF. CDR3 sequence (DNA): TGTGCCAGCAGTTACCGTAGCGGGAGCCCCGAGCAGTACTTC.